Sequencing of this TCR beta chain was carried out in a study of T cell repertoires in cytomegalovirus infection. Study details: Matching HLA type and CMV infection were both indicated by public TCR beta signatures.

TCRdb re-derived calls from the reads in MiXCR, one entry per CDR3 protein. The table has 200,000 to 300,000 distinct CDR3 sequences, roughly 10% seen once. Germline assignment: CDR1 SGHTA and CDR2 FQGNSA. This CDR3 has 16 amino acids. V dropped 4 bases and J dropped 6 bases, with 19 bases sitting between them. About this clonotype itself: Antigen specificity is unknown.

Study results and caveats: Dominating the ex vivo response were HLA-C-restricted CMV-specific TCR beta clonotypes. Totalled public TCR beta family frequency picked out people who carried CMV plus the relevant HLA.

Sequencing used PBMCs. The source is a human donor in good health (CMV status not recorded). Some clones in this sample may be carry-over from other donors' samples. The genes are TRBV7-2 and TRBJ2-1; D uncertain. The CDR3 bases are TGTGCCAGCAGCTCTACCTCGTCGGGTCTCGGCAATGAGCAGTTCTTC. It translates to CASSSTSSGLGNEQFF.